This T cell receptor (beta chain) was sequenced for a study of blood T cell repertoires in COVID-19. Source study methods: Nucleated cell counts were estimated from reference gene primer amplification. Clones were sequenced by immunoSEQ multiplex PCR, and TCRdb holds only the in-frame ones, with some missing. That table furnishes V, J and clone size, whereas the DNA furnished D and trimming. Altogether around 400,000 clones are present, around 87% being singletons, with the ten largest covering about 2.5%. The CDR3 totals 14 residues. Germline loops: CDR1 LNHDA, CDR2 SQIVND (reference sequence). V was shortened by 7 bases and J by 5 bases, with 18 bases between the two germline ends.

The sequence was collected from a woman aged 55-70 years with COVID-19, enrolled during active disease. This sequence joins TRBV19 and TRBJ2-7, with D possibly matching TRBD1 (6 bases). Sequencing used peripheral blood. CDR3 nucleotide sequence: TGTGCCAGTACCAAAACCGGGACATCCCACGAGCAGTACTTC. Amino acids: CASTKTGTSHEQYF.